A selection of T cell receptor beta chains follows, all from one sample in a study of T cells after posttransplantation cyclophosphamide. Some clones are missing from TCRdb's copy, which holds only in-frame ones; the method was immunoSEQ multiplex PCR. Observed in the sample are about 25,000 clones, none of them singletons. This specimen consisted of PBMCs, obtained after allogeneic stem cell transplant with posttransplant cyclophosphamide. All receptors derive from a young adult male patient who received an allogeneic stem cell transplant from a related donor, was CMV-positive, and had no GVHD. Some T cells may arise from the graft donor. Both conserved end residues are part of each CDR3. D genes are given only for firm matches. Only some rows state a clone size, as once, few, many or a class for expanded clones.

j_gene | d_gene | abundance | v_gene | CDR3nt | CDR3aa
TRBJ1-2 | - | many | TRBV29-1 | TGCAGCGTTGCGGGCTATGGCTACACCTTC | CSVAGYGYTF
TRBJ2-1 | TRBD2 | many | TRBV7-6 | TGTGCGGGGGGGGTTTTGCAGTTCTTC | CAGGVLQFF
TRBJ1-5 | - | many | TRBV7-9 | TGTGCCAGCAGCACCGACAGAGATCTTGGGCCCCAGCATTTT | CASSTDRDLGPQHF
TRBJ1-1 | TRBD1 | many | TRBV10-3 | TGTGCCATCAGTGGCTCACAGGGGGCGGGAACTGAAGCTTTCTTT | CAISGSQGAGTEAFF
TRBJ1-2 | - | many | TRBV19 | TGTGCCAGTACTTATACAGGATCCTATGGCTACACCTTC | CASTYTGSYGYTF
TRBJ2-2 | TRBD1 | many | TRBV9 | TGTGCCAGCAGCGTACGGACAGGCGGACCCGGGGAGCTGTTTTTT | CASSVRTGGPGELFF
TRBJ2-3 | - | many | TRBV6-5 | TGTGCCAGCAGTTATGGGGGGGGGCTATCAGATACGCAGTATTTT | CASSYGGGLSDTQYF
TRBJ2-2 | - | many | TRBV11-2 | TGTGCCAGCAGCCCCCCCCCGGCAGGGTGGACCGGGGAGCTGTTTTTT | CASSPPPAGWTGELFF
TRBJ2-7 | - | many | TRBV19 | TGTGCCAGTAGTATAGTAGCCGGGAGCCCCCCCGAGCAGTACTTC | CASSIVAGSPPEQYF
TRBJ2-4 | TRBD1 | many | TRBV7-8 | TGTGCCAGCAGCGAACCGGAACAGGGGTTGTACTTC | CASSEPEQGLYF
TRBJ2-1 | - | many | TRBV29-1 | TGCAGCGGTGGAGGGAGCTCCTACAATGAGCAGTTCTTC | CSGGGSSYNEQFF
TRBJ1-1 | TRBD1 | many | TRBV6-6 | TGTGCCAGCAGTTACTCCCCGGGACAGGGGGCTCAAGCTTTCTTT | CASSYSPGQGAQAFF
TRBJ1-5 | - | - | TRBV23-1 | TGCGCCAGCAGTCAGGGTACGGGGGGCTATAGCAATCAGCCCCAGCATTTT | CASSQGTGGYSNQPQHF
TRBJ1-6 | - | many | TRBV9 | TGTGCCAGCAGCCTCTCGGGGGGGTCTAATTCACCCCTCCACTTT | CASSLSGGSNSPLHF
TRBJ2-1 | TRBD1 | many | TRBV7-6 | TGTGCCAGCAGTCCAGGGGGCAGTTCCTACAATGAGCAGTTCTTC | CASSPGGSSYNEQFF
TRBJ2-7 | TRBD2 | many | TRBV19 | TGTGCCAGTAGTACCTCACTAGCGGGGTACTACGAGCAGTACTTC | CASSTSLAGYYEQYF
TRBJ1-6 | - | many | TRBV9 | TGTGCCAGCAGCGGACCGCGGGGCAAAACTAATTCACCCCTCCACTTT | CASSGPRGKTNSPLHF
TRBJ1-6 | - | - | TRBV27 | TGTGCCAGCAGTCCTATAGATTCACCCCTCCACTTT | CASSPIDSPLHF
TRBJ1-6 | - | - | TRBV11-2 | TGTGCCAGCAGCCCTATTGGGCCGGCACAGTCACTTTATAATTCACCCCTCCACTTT | CASSPIGPAQSLYNSPLHF
TRBJ2-6 | - | many | TRBV28 | TGTGCCAGCAGTACCCTAGGCTCTGGGGCCAACGTCCTGACTTTC | CASSTLGSGANVLTF
TRBJ2-1 | - | many | TRBV4-3 | TGCGCCAGCAGCCAGGAAGCGAAGGGGGTTTACAATGAGCAGTTCTTC | CASSQEAKGVYNEQFF